This T cell receptor beta chain was sequenced in a study of shared clonotypes between healthy human individuals. This clone appeared once. Its antigen is undetermined. The conserved phenylalanine or tryptophan normally closing the CDR3 is absent here, so this likely arose from a read error. No DNA is shown, since the ends of the CDR3 on it are uncertain; the CDR3 is the one TCRdb lists. Both subsets, CD45RA+ naive and CD45RA-negative memory, were split from the CD4+ cells. The study's findings and limits: Generally, naive subsets came out with larger estimated richness than memory subsets.

The DNA input per sorted-subset replicate PCR was roughly 0.2 ug, corresponding to roughly 31,000 T cell genomes. Produced via immunoSEQ multiplex PCR; TCRdb's table is partial and in-frame only. The sample includes some 2,400,000 clones, nearly 97% of them seen just once. Ends included, the CDR3 has 15 residues. Germline loops: CDR1 SGHRS, CDR2 YFSETQ. Sequencing was performed on naive CD4+ T cells sorted from blood. The subset: CD45RA+ positively selected. The chain is built from TRBV5-1 and TRBJ2-6; TRBD2 reflects the table's D call only, with no check against the DNA. The sequence derives from a man aged 18 to 30 in good health. The CDR3 region is CASSLLSSSGRAESK.